This T cell receptor (beta chain) was documented in a study of blood T cell repertoires in COVID-19. Looking at the study overall: The samples span acute and convalescent COVID-19 from the United States, Italy and Spain.

TCRdb keeps only in-frame clones here, not all; method: immunoSEQ multiplex PCR. The data hold 130,000 to 150,000 clones, with just under 90% observed a single time. Worth noting for this clone: One end of the junction fails to match germline, which may point to a read error.

Source material: peripheral blood. The sequence was obtained from a woman aged 40 to 50 with acute or convalescent COVID-19.

The CDR3 protein is CASSLAGGPPYEQYF. CDR3 in DNA: TGTGCCAGCAGCCTAGCGGGAGGTCCCCCCTACGAGCAGTACTTC. The V call is TRBV7-2, the J call TRBJ2-7; 11 bases map to TRBD2. The CDR3 totals 15 residues. CDR1 and CDR2 from the germline V gene are SGHTA and FQGNSA.